One sample yielded the 18 T cell receptor beta chains listed below, sequenced in a study of T cells after yellow fever vaccination (dated by TCRdb to about 2019). The library was produced with 5' RACE. Sequencing instrument: Illumina NovaSeq 6000. TCRdb reran the public reads through fastp at Q25 and MiXCR, keeping productive beta chains. Entries are consolidated by CDR3 protein sequence, retaining the most common genes and DNA. This sample holds 350,000 to 450,000 distinct CDR3 sequences; around 20% were observed only once. The ten largest clonotypes hold about 18% of the sample. The treatment or condition label on this specimen signifies: live attenuated yellow fever vaccine strain. This material consisted of PBMCs, taken before the yellow fever booster vaccination. These receptors originate from a man between 18 and 29 years old who received the YFV17D yellow fever vaccine.

This chain joins TRBV5-5 and TRBJ2-7; TRBD1 matches 11 bases. Germline assignment: CDR1 SGHKS and CDR2 YYEKEE (reference sequence). This CDR3 is built from 15 residues. Germline trimming cut 4 bases from V and 6 bases from J; bases unmatched to any gene: 9. In DNA form, the CDR3 reads TGTGCCAGCAGCGCCAATTTTGGGACAGGGGGCGAGCAGTACGTC. Translation: CASSANFGTGGEQYV.

This clonotype was counted between two and nine times. The chain joins TRBV4-1 to TRBJ2-7; D unresolved. CDR1 MGHRA and CDR2 YSYEKL come from the germline V gene. This CDR3 has 15 amino acids. V lost 0 bases, J lost 2 bases, and 11 bases lay in between. The CDR3 region is CASSQEVRPPYEQYF. The CDR3 DNA reads TGCGCCAGCAGCCAAGAGGTCAGGCCCCCCTACGAGCAGTACTTC.

The chain employs TRBV20-1 and TRBJ1-1; D unresolved. The V and J ends lost 2 bases and 5 bases respectively, with 15 bases between them. Per germline, CDR1 DFQATT and CDR2 SNEGSKA (reference sequence). The CDR3 contains 14 residues. CDR3 bases: TGCAGTGCTAGATGGGTAGGGAGAGGAACTGAAGCTTTCTTT. Translated, it gives CSARWVGRGTEAFF.

A word on this clonotype: A much larger clone sits a single nucleotide away, making a read error possible. The V gene is TRBV5-1, the J gene TRBJ2-5, with D possibly TRBD2 on 5 matching bases. The CDR3 is made up of 14 amino acids. From germline, CDR1 is SGHRS and CDR2 YFSETQ. CDR3 amino acids: CASSLIAFLETLYF. The DNA for the CDR3 is TGCGCCAGCAGCTTGATAGCGTTCCTGGAGACCCTGTACTTC.

This clonotype was counted only a few times. The rearrangement joins TRBV12-3 or TRBV12-4 to TRBJ2-3; 7 positions agree with TRBD2. J lost 3 bases, V lost 7 bases, and 10 bases had no gene match. This CDR3 has 15 residues. CDR3 protein: CASTTWGGSTDTQYF. As DNA, the CDR3 is TGTGCCAGCACTACTTGGGGGGGAAGTACAGATACGCAGTATTTT.

The chain carries TRBV5-5 and TRBJ1-5; weak D call: TRBD1 (5 bases). This CDR3 comprises 12 residues. Germline CDR1 is SGHKS and CDR2 is YYEKEE (reference sequence). Trimming took 4 bases from V and 7 from J, leaving 9 bases between them. The CDR3 loop reads CASSRTGQPQHF. The CDR3 nucleotides are TGTGCCAGCAGCAGAACAGGACAGCCCCAGCATTTT.

The sample holds a few counts of this clonotype. This chain joins TRBV4-3 and TRBJ2-2; D uncertain. Germline lookup yields CDR1 LGHNA and CDR2 YSLEER. The CDR3 spans 14 residues. The V end was cut by 6 bases, the J end by 2 bases, with 10 bases between. CDR3 sequence: CASRKDSNTGELFF. The CDR3 DNA reads as TGCGCCAGCAGGAAAGACTCAAACACCGGGGAGCTGTTTTTT.

The V call is TRBV10-3, the J call TRBJ2-2; the D gene could be TRBD1 or TRBD2 (7 bases each). The CDR3 is 17 amino acids. V shed 2 bases and J shed 1 base, with 14 bases lying between them. Looked up from germline, CDR1 is ENHRY and CDR2 is SYGVKD. The CDR3 DNA reads TGTGCCATCAGTGAGAGGGGAGGGACAGAGAACACCGGGGAGCTGTTTTTT. Amino acids: CAISERGGTENTGELFF.

The V gene is TRBV7-9, the J gene TRBJ1-1; D is perhaps TRBD1 (6 bases). This CDR3 comprises 13 residues. Germline CDR1 is SEHNR and CDR2 is FQNEAQ (reference sequence). The V end was cut by 5 bases, the J end by 7 bases, with 14 bases between. The CDR3 nucleotides read TGTGCCAGCAGCCGGGACACTCAGCGTGAAGCTTTCTTT. This sequence encodes CASSRDTQREAFF. The full variable domain, its missing parts supplied by reference TRBV7-9 and TRBJ1-1, is DTGVSQNPRHKITKRGQNVTFRCDPISEHNRLYWYRQTLGQGPEFLTYFQNEAQLEKSRLLSDRFSAERPKGSFSTLEIQRTEQGDSAMYLCASSRDTQREAFFGQGTRLTVV.

Many counts were recorded for this clonotype. V usage is TRBV6-2 or TRBV6-3 and J usage is TRBJ2-1; possible D gene TRBD2, 5 bases. Germline CDR1 reads MNHEY; CDR2 reads SVGEGT. The CDR3 is 14 residues long. V shed 2 bases and J shed 8 bases, with 13 bases lying between them. As DNA, the CDR3 is TGTGCCAGCAGTTACCCGGACTTGTTGGATGAGCAGTTCTTC. It encodes CASSYPDLLDEQFF.

This clonotype was found a few times. The V gene is TRBV7-9, the J gene TRBJ1-4, with D perhaps matching TRBD1 (5 bases). From germline, CDR1 is SEHNR and CDR2 FQNEAQ (reference sequence). V lost 5 bases and J lost 4, with 14 bases in between. The CDR3 has 15 amino acids. The CDR3 protein is CASSPGQGRNEKLFF. The DNA of the CDR3 is TGTGCCAGCAGCCCTGGACAAGGCCGTAATGAAAAACTGTTTTTT.

The CDR3 loop is CASSVVGTGYDEQFF. For the CDR3, the DNA is TGTGCCAGCAGCGTAGTCGGGACAGGGTATGATGAGCAGTTCTTC. The chain links TRBV9 to TRBJ2-1; 9 bases are shared with TRBD1. The CDR3 extends over 15 amino acids. From germline, CDR1 is SGDLS and CDR2 YYNGEE. Trimming removed 0 bases from V and 8 bases from J; junction bases left unmatched: 6. Filled out from reference TRBV9 and TRBJ2-1, the complete variable domain reads DSGVTQTPKHLITATGQRVTLRCSPRSGDLSVYWYQQSLDQGLQFLIQYYNGEERAKGNILERFSAQQFPDLHSELNLSSLELGDSALYFCASSVVGTGYDEQFFGPGTRLTVL.

This chain joins TRBV4-1 and TRBJ1-2, with no clear D. Germline assignment: CDR1 MGHRA and CDR2 YSYEKL. Trimming pared 0 bases from V and 5 bases from J, leaving 10 bases between. This CDR3 contains 14 residues. CDR3 DNA: TGCGCCAGCAGCCAAGATCCGGCGGATTATGGCTACACCTTC. This gives the protein CASSQDPADYGYTF.

This clonotype occurred a few times. The V gene is TRBV6-5, the J gene TRBJ2-7, with 7 bases that match TRBD2. Germline lookup yields CDR1 MNHEY and CDR2 SVGAGI. The CDR3 consists of 14 residues. Unmatched junction bases numbered 7, after V lost 6 bases and J lost 2 bases. The CDR3 spells CASRPGRLAYEQYF. CDR3 nucleotide sequence: TGTGCCAGCAGGCCCGGGAGGCTGGCCTACGAGCAGTACTTC.

The J gene is TRBJ2-7, the V gene TRBV6-6; a weak D match, TRBD1 (5 bases). Germline V lookup: CDR1 MNHNY, CDR2 SVGAGI (reference sequence). There are 13 residues in the CDR3. The germline V and J ends were trimmed by 7 bases and 2 bases, with 12 bases remaining between them. CDR3 loop: CASTGIYPYEQYV. DNA of the CDR3: TGTGCCAGCACAGGGATTTACCCCTACGAGCAGTACGTC.

This clonotype was seen a few times. The chain recombines TRBV29-1 with TRBJ2-7, with TRBD1 identical over 8 bases. This CDR3 spans 13 amino acids. The V gene end was trimmed by 7 bases and the J gene end by 6 bases; junction bases not matched to a gene: 11. Germline values: CDR1 SQVTM, CDR2 ANQGSEA. For the CDR3, the DNA is TGCAGCGGAGGGTCAGGGGGCCGGAGCGAGCAGTACTTC. Translating it yields CSGGSGGRSEQYF.

The rearrangement uses TRBV20-1 and TRBJ1-6, with unresolved D. This CDR3 comprises 13 residues. From germline, CDR1 is DFQATT and CDR2 SNEGSKA (reference sequence). Trimming pared 0 bases from V and 7 bases from J, leaving 7 bases between. CDR3 loop: CSARDWANSPLHF. The CDR3 region has the DNA TGCAGTGCTAGAGATTGGGCCAATTCACCCCTCCACTTT.

The rearrangement links TRBV11-2 to TRBJ2-5, with TRBD2 matching over 8 bases. Germline V lookup: CDR1 SGHAT, CDR2 FQNNGV. The CDR3 consists of 15 residues. J lost 5 bases, V lost 4 bases, and 9 bases had no gene match. The CDR3 reads CASSSYRGGGETQYF. The CDR3, as DNA: TGTGCCAGCAGCTCCTATCGGGGGGGCGGGGAGACCCAGTACTTC.